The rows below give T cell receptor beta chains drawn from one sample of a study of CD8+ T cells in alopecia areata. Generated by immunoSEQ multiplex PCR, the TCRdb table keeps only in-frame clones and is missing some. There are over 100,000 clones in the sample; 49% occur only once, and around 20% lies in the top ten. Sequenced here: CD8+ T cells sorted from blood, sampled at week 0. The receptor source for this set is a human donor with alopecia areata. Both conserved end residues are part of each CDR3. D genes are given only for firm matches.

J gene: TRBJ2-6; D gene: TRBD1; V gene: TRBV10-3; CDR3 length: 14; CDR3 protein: CAILQGSGANVLTF
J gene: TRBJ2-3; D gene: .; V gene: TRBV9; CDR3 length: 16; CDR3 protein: CASSPDGDISTDTQYF
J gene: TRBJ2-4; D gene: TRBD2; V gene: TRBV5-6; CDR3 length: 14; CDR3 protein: CASSWSGLAVIQYF
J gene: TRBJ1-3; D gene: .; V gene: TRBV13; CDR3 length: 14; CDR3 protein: CASRPTGYGNTIYF
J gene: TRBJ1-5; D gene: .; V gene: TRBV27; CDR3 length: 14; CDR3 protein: CASSLLGSNQPQHF
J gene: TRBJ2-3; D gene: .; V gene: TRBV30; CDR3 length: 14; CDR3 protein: CAWRFGARTDTQYF
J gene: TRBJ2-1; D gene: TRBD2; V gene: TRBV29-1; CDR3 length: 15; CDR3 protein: CSVEDQERGEWEQFF
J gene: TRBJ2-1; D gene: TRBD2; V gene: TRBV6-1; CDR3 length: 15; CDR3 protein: CASSDWSGDRHEQFF
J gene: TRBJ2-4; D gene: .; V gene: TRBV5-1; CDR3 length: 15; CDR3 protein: CASSLSQGNKNIQYF
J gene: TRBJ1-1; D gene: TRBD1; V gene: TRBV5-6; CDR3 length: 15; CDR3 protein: CASGLPGTGDTEAFF
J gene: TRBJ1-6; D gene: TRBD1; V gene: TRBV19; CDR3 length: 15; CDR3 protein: CASSLGQGGGSPLHF
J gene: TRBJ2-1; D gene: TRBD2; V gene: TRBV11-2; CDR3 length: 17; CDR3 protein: CASSSRLAGDIYNEQFF
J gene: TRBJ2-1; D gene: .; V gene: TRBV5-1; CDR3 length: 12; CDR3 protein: CASSQSYNEQFF
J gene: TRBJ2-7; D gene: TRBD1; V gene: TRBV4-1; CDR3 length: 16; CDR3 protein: CASSPIGQGVTYEQYF
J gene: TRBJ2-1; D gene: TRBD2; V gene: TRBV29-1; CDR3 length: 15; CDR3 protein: CSVEEPAGVGGEQFF
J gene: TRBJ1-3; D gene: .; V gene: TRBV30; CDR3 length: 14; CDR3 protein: CAWSGTDYLGTIYF
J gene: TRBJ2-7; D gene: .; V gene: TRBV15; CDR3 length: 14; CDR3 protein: CATSRVGVSYEQYF
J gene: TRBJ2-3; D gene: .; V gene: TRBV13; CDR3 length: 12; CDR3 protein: CASSPGVDTQYF
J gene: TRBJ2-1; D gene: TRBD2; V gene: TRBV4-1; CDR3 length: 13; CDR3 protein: CASRGGGFNEQFF
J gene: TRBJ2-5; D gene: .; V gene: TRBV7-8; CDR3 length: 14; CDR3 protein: CASSLVRGGETQYF
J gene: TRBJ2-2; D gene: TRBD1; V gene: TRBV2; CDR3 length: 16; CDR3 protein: CASSNGQASNTGELFF
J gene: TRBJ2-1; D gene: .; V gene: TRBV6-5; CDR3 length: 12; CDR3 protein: CASSYGLDEQFF
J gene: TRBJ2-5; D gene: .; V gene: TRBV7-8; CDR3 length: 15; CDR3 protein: CASRYRNGARETQYF
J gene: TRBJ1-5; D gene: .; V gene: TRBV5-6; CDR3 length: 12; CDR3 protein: CASSMGGQPQHF